Each of the 29 T cell receptor beta chains below was sequenced from the same sample in a study of blood T cell repertoires in COVID-19. Libraries were prepared by immunoSEQ multiplex PCR; TCRdb keeps only in-frame clonotypes and omits some of them. This table has about 57,000 clones, 70% to 80% appearing once. Input material: peripheral blood. The receptors originated from a man in his sixties with acute or convalescent COVID-19.

This clone has a handful of counts. This chain joins TRBV5-1 and TRBJ1-2; D might be TRBD1 (5 bases). The CDR3 totals 16 residues. V dropped 4 bases and J dropped 3 bases, with 19 bases sitting between them. The V gene's germline CDR1 is SGHRS and CDR2 YFSETQ. The CDR3 DNA is TGCGCCAGCAGCCGCGCGACCACTTGGGGGGACTATGGCTACACCTTC. Translated, it gives CASSRATTWGDYGYTF.

The chain couples TRBV24-1 to TRBJ2-5; TRBD2 matches 13 bases. The CDR3 extends over 17 amino acids. In germline, CDR1 is KGHDR, CDR2 SFDVKD. V was pared by 2 bases and J by 4 bases, with 6 bases of the junction left unmatched. The DNA of the CDR3 is TGTGCCACCAGTGATTGGACTAGCGGGAGTGTCCCAGAGACCCAGTACTTC. It is translated as CATSDWTSGSVPETQYF.

The rearrangement uses TRBV10-3 and TRBJ1-2; D gene ambiguous. The V end was cut by 0 bases, the J end by 5 bases, with 13 bases between. This CDR3 is 15 amino acids long. Per the germline V gene, CDR1 is ENHRY and CDR2 is SYGVKD. The CDR3 spells CAISESPSGPYGYTF. DNA for the CDR3: TGTGCCATCAGTGAGTCGCCTAGTGGCCCTTATGGCTACACCTTC.

This chain uses TRBV7-2 with TRBJ1-3; possibly TRBD1 for D (6 bases). Germline loops: CDR1 SGHTA, CDR2 FQGNSA. CDR3 size: 16 residues. V lost 6 bases, J lost 0 bases, and 15 bases lay in between. The CDR3 DNA reads TGTGCCAGCAGGACCGGTGGACAGCTCTCTGGAAACACCATATATTTT. Its translation: CASRTGGQLSGNTIYF. Together with reference TRBV7-2 and TRBJ1-3, the CDR3 gives the full variable domain: GAGVSQSPSNKVTEKGKDVELRCDPISGHTALYWYRQSLGQGLEFLIYFQGNSAPDKSGLPSDRFSAERTGGSVSTLTIQRTQQEDSAVYLCASRTGGQLSGNTIYFGEGSWLTVV.

This chain uses TRBV4-1 with TRBJ2-7; D is unresolved. Trimming shortened V by 1 base and J by 4 bases, and 8 bases separated the two germline ends. Germline CDR1 reads MGHRA; CDR2 reads YSYEKL. This CDR3 has 13 amino acids. The CDR3 region is CASSQVVDYEQYF. In DNA, the CDR3 is TGCGCCAGCAGCCAAGTAGTCGATTACGAGCAGTACTTC.

The chain has TRBV3-1 (or the pseudogene TRBV3-2) and TRBJ1-6; a weak D match, TRBD1 (6 bases). This CDR3 spans 17 amino acids. Germline values: CDR1 LGHDT, CDR2 YNNKEL (reference sequence). Trimming left V 0 bases short and J 3 bases short, with 12 bases between. CDR3 in amino acids: CASSQDIRGLYNSPLHF. Written as DNA, the CDR3 is TGTGCCAGCAGCCAAGATATCAGGGGTCTCTATAATTCACCCCTCCACTTT.

This clone was detected once. The chain employs TRBV27 and TRBJ1-2, with D possibly matching TRBD1 (5 bases). This CDR3 comprises 14 residues. V was cut by 4 bases and J by 4 bases, with 13 bases left in between. From germline, CDR1 is MNHEY and CDR2 SMNVEV (reference sequence). The CDR3 loop reads CASSSEGAAYGYTF. The CDR3 nucleotides are TGTGCCAGCAGTTCCGAAGGGGCGGCCTATGGCTACACCTTC.

The chain links TRBV6-6 to TRBJ2-1, with 11 bases aligning to TRBD1. This CDR3 comprises 16 residues. V lost 4 bases, J lost 6 bases, and 8 bases stayed unmatched. Germline loops: CDR1 MNHNY, CDR2 SVGAGI (reference sequence). In DNA form, the CDR3 reads TGTGCCAGCAGTTCCCCGCTGGGGACAGGGGGCAATGAGCAGTTCTTC. Amino acids: CASSSPLGTGGNEQFF.

The chain combines TRBV7-3 with TRBJ2-1; 11 positions match TRBD2. CDR1 and CDR2 from the germline V gene are SGHTA and FQGTGA. The CDR3 has 16 amino acids. V shed 2 bases and J 5 bases; nucleotides not matched to a gene: 5. Here the CDR3 reads CASSLGLAGGHNEQFF. The CDR3, as DNA: TGTGCCAGCAGCTTAGGTCTAGCGGGAGGTCACAATGAGCAGTTCTTC.

The J gene is TRBJ1-5, the V gene TRBV10-2, with D perhaps TRBD1 (5 bases). V lost 8 bases to trimming and J lost 0 bases, with 14 bases between them. The CDR3 sequence is 15 residues long. Germline lookup yields CDR1 WSHSY and CDR2 SAAADI. CDR3 residues: CASAQDGGSNQPQHF. CDR3 coding DNA: TGCGCCAGCGCACAGGACGGGGGTAGCAATCAGCCCCAGCATTTT.

The CDR3 nucleotides are TGTGCCAGCAGCTCCAGGGGAACTAATGAAAAACTGTTTTTT. Translated: CASSSRGTNEKLFF. The chain joins TRBV13 to TRBJ1-4, with a weak D call TRBD1 (6 bases). Trimming left V 4 bases short and J 1 base short, with 7 bases between. Germline V gene lookup returns CDR1 PRHDT and CDR2 FYEKMQ (reference sequence). CDR3 length: 14 residues.

V is TRBV2 and J is TRBJ2-7; D call uncertain. Per the germline V gene, CDR1 is SNHLY and CDR2 is FYNNEI. The CDR3 has 13 residues. The V gene lost 5 bases and the J gene lost 4 bases, with 12 bases spanning the gap. The CDR3, as DNA: TGTGCCAGCAGTCCTTTGCTGGAGTACGAGCAGTACTTC. Protein sequence: CASSPLLEYEQYF.

This chain links TRBV20-1 with TRBJ2-3; 10 nucleotides agree with TRBD2. The trim removed 3 bases at V and 0 bases at J, leaving 3 bases unmatched. Per germline, CDR1 DFQATT and CDR2 SNEGSKA (reference sequence). The CDR3 consists of 15 residues. CDR3 loop: CSASKTSGSTDTQYF. The CDR3 DNA follows: TGCAGTGCTAGTAAGACTAGCGGGAGCACAGATACGCAGTATTTT.

The gene calls are TRBV5-1 and TRBJ1-1; TRBD1 matches at 8 bases. The germline V gene encodes CDR1 SGHRS and CDR2 YFSETQ. This CDR3 comprises 15 residues. V lost 0 bases, J lost 0 bases, and 1 base stayed unmatched. For the CDR3, the DNA is TGCGCCAGCAGCTTGGGACAGGGGCTGAACACTGAAGCTTTCTTT. This gives the protein CASSLGQGLNTEAFF.

This clone is labeled as medium-sized (0.01 to 0.1%). The chain joins TRBV9 to TRBJ2-1, with D possibly matching TRBD1 (6 bases). This CDR3 comprises 15 residues. V gave up 0 bases and J gave up 2 bases, with 9 bases separating them. Per germline, CDR1 SGDLS and CDR2 YYNGEE. The CDR3 spells CASSVAQGPYNEQFF. CDR3 DNA sequence: TGTGCCAGCAGCGTAGCACAGGGCCCCTACAATGAGCAGTTCTTC.

This chain uses TRBV28 with TRBJ2-7; 11 bases are shared with TRBD1. With V trimmed by 3 bases and J by 4 bases, 5 bases remained unmatched. Germline lookup yields CDR1 MDHEN and CDR2 SYDVKM. CDR3 size: 15 residues. CDR3 region: CASSFGQGAGYEQYF. In nucleotides, the CDR3 is TGTGCCAGCAGTTTTGGACAGGGGGCGGGTTACGAGCAGTACTTC.

The gene calls are TRBV6-6 and TRBJ2-5; D perhaps matches TRBD1 (5 bases). The CDR3 consists of 12 residues. CDR1 and CDR2 from the germline V gene are MNHNY and SVGAGI (reference sequence). Trimming took 8 bases from V and 1 from J, leaving 8 bases between them. DNA for the CDR3: TGTGCCAGCTGCACAGGCCAAGAGACCCAGTACTTC. Amino acid sequence: CASCTGQETQYF.

This chain links TRBV27 with TRBJ1-4, with 7 bases aligning to TRBD1. CDR1 and CDR2 (germline): MNHEY, SMNVEV (reference sequence). This CDR3 comprises 15 residues. Trimming at V came to 5 bases and at J to 5 bases, leaving 8 bases not matched to a gene. This CDR3 is CASSLTRGENEKLFF. CDR3 in DNA: TGTGCCAGCAGTCTAACCAGGGGGGAAAATGAAAAACTGTTTTTT.

The chain joins TRBV6-1 to TRBJ2-3; the D gene is possibly TRBD2 (6 bases). Germline V gives CDR1 MNHNS, CDR2 SASEGT. The CDR3 is made up of 15 amino acids. V shed 3 bases and J shed 1 base, with 11 bases lying between them. In nucleotides, the CDR3 is TGTGCCAGCAGTGATAAGACGGGGGGCACAGATACGCAGTATTTT. Translating it yields CASSDKTGGTDTQYF.

The chain is built from TRBV7-2 and TRBJ2-2; possible D gene TRBD2, 6 bases. This CDR3 region has 16 residues. V lost 5 bases to trimming and J lost 4 bases, with 17 bases between them. Looked up from germline, CDR1 is SGHTA and CDR2 is FQGNSA. In nucleotides, the CDR3 is TGTGCCAGCAGCCCGCGGGGTAGCCGGGGCACCGGGGAGCTGTTTTTT. As protein: CASSPRGSRGTGELFF. Together with reference TRBV7-2 and TRBJ2-2, the CDR3 gives the full variable domain: GAGVSQSPSNKVTEKGKDVELRCDPISGHTALYWYRQSLGQGLEFLIYFQGNSAPDKSGLPSDRFSAERTGGSVSTLTIQRTQQEDSAVYLCASSPRGSRGTGELFFGEGSRLTVL.

The V call is TRBV5-1, the J call TRBJ1-4, with 8 bases fitting TRBD1. The CDR3 contains 14 residues. Germline V gene sequence: CDR1 SGHRS, CDR2 YFSETQ. J gave up 12 bases and V 1 base, and 8 bases lay outside the gene matches. The CDR3 reads CASSLKTGAKELFF. Written as DNA, the CDR3 is TGCGCCAGCAGCTTGAAGACAGGGGCAAAAGAACTGTTTTTT.

The chain couples TRBV30 to TRBJ1-2; no clear D. Germline V gene lookup returns CDR1 GTSNPN and CDR2 SVGIG (reference sequence). V lost 0 bases, J lost 1 base, and 6 bases lay in between. The CDR3 spans 13 residues. The CDR3 bases are TGTGCCTGGAGTGTTCAGTTTAACTATGGCTACACCTTC. It translates to CAWSVQFNYGYTF.

This clone was observed a handful of times. This chain uses TRBV6-6 with TRBJ2-1; D possibly corresponds to TRBD2 (6 bases). Trimming stripped 5 bases from V and 3 bases from J, with 14 bases between. This CDR3 is built from 15 residues. Looked up from germline, CDR1 is MNHNY and CDR2 is SVGAGI (reference sequence). The CDR3 DNA is TGTGCCAGCAGTAGGAGGGAGGCATACTACAATGAGCAGTTCTTC. This translates into CASSRREAYYNEQFF.

The V and J genes are TRBV28 and TRBJ2-7; 11 bases map to TRBD1. V dropped 3 bases and J dropped 6; count of bases not matched to a gene: 4. Germline lookup yields CDR1 MDHEN and CDR2 SYDVKM. The CDR3 runs to 14 residues. The CDR3 DNA sequence: TGTGCCAGCAGTTTCCGGGACAGGGGGGGCGAGCAGTACTTC. This sequence encodes CASSFRDRGGEQYF.

The rearrangement joins TRBV9 to TRBJ2-1; 7 bases map to TRBD1. Germline loops: CDR1 SGDLS, CDR2 YYNGEE. Losses at the gene ends were 0 bases for V and 7 bases for J; bases not matched to a gene: 7. CDR3 length: 15 amino acids. The DNA for the CDR3 is TGTGCCAGCAGCGTAGTTACAGGGGCAACGAATGAGCAGTTCTTC. It codes for CASSVVTGATNEQFF.

V gene TRBV7-2 combines with J gene TRBJ2-3; TRBD2 is a possible D gene (6 bases). Germline lookup yields CDR1 SGHTA and CDR2 FQGNSA. Trimming shortened V by 5 bases and J by 3 bases, and 12 bases separated the two germline ends. This CDR3 comprises 14 residues. The CDR3: CASSPWGETDTQYF. CDR3 in DNA: TGTGCCAGCAGCCCCTGGGGGGAAACAGATACGCAGTATTTT. Based on the CDR3 plus reference TRBV7-2 and TRBJ2-3, the full variable domain is GAGVSQSPSNKVTEKGKDVELRCDPISGHTALYWYRQSLGQGLEFLIYFQGNSAPDKSGLPSDRFSAERTGGSVSTLTIQRTQQEDSAVYLCASSPWGETDTQYFGPGTRLTVL.

The V call is TRBV11-2, the J call TRBJ2-3; 9 bases agree with TRBD2. This CDR3 has 13 amino acids. The V and J ends lost 5 bases and 4 bases, in that order; junction bases with no gene match: 1. From germline, CDR1 is SGHAT and CDR2 FQNNGV. The CDR3 DNA follows: TGTGCCAGCAGCCGCGGGAGGGCAGATACGCAGTATTTT. Residues: CASSRGRADTQYF.

This clone came up a few times. The chain recombines TRBV30 with TRBJ1-1; no definite D call. The V gene's germline CDR1 is GTSNPN and CDR2 SVGIG (reference sequence). V was shortened by 3 bases and J by 4 bases, with 12 bases between the two germline ends. The CDR3 runs 13 residues. The CDR3 nucleotides read TGTGCCTGGAGAGAAGAGGAAAGCACTGAAGCTTTCTTT. It codes for CAWREEESTEAFF.

The rearrangement links TRBV28 to TRBJ1-2; D is unclear. The V end was cut by 3 bases, the J end by 4 bases, with 15 bases between. Looked up from germline, CDR1 is MDHEN and CDR2 is SYDVKM. The length of the CDR3 is 15 residues. CDR3 nucleotide sequence: TGTGCCAGCAGTTTGGAGGAGGGCGGCGCCTATGGCTACACCTTC. This sequence encodes CASSLEEGGAYGYTF.